This T cell receptor (beta chain) was observed in a study of somatic mutations in cytotoxic T cells in rheumatoid arthritis. Method: immunoSEQ multiplex PCR; TCRdb's copy keeps in-frame clones and lacks some. This sample carries around 13,000 clones, 65% to 85% of them seen once, and the ten largest clones take around 22%. CDR1 is LNHDA and CDR2 is SQIVND in the germline V gene (reference sequence). The CDR3 contains 15 residues. V lost 6 bases, J lost 0 bases, and 15 bases lay in between. Sequenced: CD8+ T cells sorted from blood. This TCR came from an adult with rheumatoid arthritis. The gene calls are TRBV19 and TRBJ2-7; D perhaps matches TRBD2 (6 bases). The CDR3 here is CASSPGVSFSYEQYF. The CDR3 DNA reads TGTGCCAGTAGCCCGGGGGTAAGTTTCTCCTACGAGCAGTACTTC.